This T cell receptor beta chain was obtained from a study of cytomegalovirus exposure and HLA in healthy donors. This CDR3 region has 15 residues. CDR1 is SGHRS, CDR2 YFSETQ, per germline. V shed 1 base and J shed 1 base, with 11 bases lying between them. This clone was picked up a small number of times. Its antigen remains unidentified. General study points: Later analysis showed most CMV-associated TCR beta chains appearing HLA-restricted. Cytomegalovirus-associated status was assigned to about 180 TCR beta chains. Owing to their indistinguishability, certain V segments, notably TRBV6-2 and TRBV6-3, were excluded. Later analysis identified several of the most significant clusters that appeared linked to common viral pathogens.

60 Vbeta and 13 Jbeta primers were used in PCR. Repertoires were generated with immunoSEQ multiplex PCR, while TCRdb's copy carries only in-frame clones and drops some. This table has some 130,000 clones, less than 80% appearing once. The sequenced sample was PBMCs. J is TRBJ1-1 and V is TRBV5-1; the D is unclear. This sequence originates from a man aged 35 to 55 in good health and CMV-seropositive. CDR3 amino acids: CASSLIGERNTEAFF. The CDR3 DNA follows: TGCGCCAGCAGCTTGATCGGAGAAAGGAACACTGAAGCTTTCTTT.